This record looks at one T cell receptor beta chain sequence and its context. The antigen is unknown. The time point was: newly diagnosed, previously untreated cHL patient sample. By magnetic negative selection, CD4+ T cells were purified from thawed PBMCs. Comparator PBMCs were from newly diagnosed, untreated classical Hodgkin lymphoma. The entry originates in a study of PD-1 blockade in classical Hodgkin lymphoma. General observations from the study: According to reports, newly diagnosed patients had lower baseline TCR diversity than healthy donors, and relapsed/refractory patients had lower baseline TCR diversity still. Nothing has yet pinned down what causes the repertoire differences, possibly disease activity or prior therapy.

This table comes from immunoSEQ multiplex PCR, and its TCRdb copy is limited to in-frame clones, with some not included. The sample lists approximately 35,000 clones, around 88% occurring once. This clonotype was sampled from a human donor with classical Hodgkin lymphoma. Source material: CD4+ T cells from blood.

The CDR3 loop reads CASSEDRAVTEAFF. The CDR3 DNA reads as TGTGCCAGCAGCGAAGACAGGGCAGTCACTGAAGCTTTCTTT. This chain joins TRBV7-9 and TRBJ1-1; 7 bases fit TRBD1. This CDR3 has 14 residues. Trimming took 5 bases from V and 4 from J; bases not matched to a gene: 7. Germline values: CDR1 SEHNR, CDR2 FQNEAQ (reference sequence).